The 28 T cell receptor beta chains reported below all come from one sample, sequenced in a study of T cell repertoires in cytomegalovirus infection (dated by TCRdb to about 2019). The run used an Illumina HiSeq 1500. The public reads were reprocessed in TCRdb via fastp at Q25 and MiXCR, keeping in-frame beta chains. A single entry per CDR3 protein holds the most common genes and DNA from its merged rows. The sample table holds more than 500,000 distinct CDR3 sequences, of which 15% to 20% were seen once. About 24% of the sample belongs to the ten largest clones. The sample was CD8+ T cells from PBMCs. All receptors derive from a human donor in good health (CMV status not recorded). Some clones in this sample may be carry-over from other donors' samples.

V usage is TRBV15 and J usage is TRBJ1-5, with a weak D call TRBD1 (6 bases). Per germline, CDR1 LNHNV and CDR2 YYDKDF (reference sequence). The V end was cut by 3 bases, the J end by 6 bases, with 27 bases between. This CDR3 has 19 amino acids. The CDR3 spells CATSSSSPPGQLLFQPQHF. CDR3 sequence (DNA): TGTGCCACCAGCAGTTCCTCCCCGCCCGGACAGTTACTATTTCAGCCCCAGCATTTT. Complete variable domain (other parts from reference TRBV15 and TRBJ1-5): DAMVIQNPRYQVTQFGKPVTLSCSQTLNHNVMYWYQQKSSQAPKLLFHYYDKDFNNEADTPDNFQSRRPNTSFCFLDIRSPGLGDTAMYLCATSSSSPPGQLLFQPQHFGDGTRLSIL.

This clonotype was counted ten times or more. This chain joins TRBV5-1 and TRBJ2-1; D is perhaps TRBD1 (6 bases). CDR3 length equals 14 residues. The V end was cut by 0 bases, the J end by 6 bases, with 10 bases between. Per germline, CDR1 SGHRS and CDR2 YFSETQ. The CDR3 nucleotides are TGCGCCAGCAGCTTGGCCACAGGGTTCAATGAGCAGTTCTTC. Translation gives CASSLATGFNEQFF.

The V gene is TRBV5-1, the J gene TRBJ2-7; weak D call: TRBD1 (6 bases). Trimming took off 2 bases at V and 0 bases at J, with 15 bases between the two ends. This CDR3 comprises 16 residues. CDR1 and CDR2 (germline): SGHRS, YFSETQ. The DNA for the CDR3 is TGCGCCAGCAGCTTCCTTAAACGGGACAACTCCTACGAGCAGTACTTC. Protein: CASSFLKRDNSYEQYF. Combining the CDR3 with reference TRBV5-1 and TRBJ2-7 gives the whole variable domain KAGVTQTPRYLIKTRGQQVTLSCSPISGHRSVSWYQQTPGQGLQFLFEYFSETQRNKGNFPGRFSGRQFSNSRSEMNVSTLELGDSALYLCASSFLKRDNSYEQYFGPGTRLTVT.

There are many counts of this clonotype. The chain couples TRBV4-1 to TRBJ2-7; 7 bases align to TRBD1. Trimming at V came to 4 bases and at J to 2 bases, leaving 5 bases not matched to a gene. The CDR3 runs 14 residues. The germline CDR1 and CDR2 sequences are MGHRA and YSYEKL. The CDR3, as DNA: TGCGCCAGCAGCCGGTCCGACAGGGCCTACGAGCAGTACTTC. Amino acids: CASSRSDRAYEQYF.

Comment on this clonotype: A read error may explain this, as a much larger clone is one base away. The CDR3 coding sequence is TGTGCCAGCAGCTTAGAGGTGGGCTACGAGCAGTACTTC. Its protein is CASSLEVGYEQYF. V is TRBV7-6 and J is TRBJ2-7, with D unresolved. The CDR3 spans 13 residues. Trimming took off 1 base at V and 3 bases at J, with 7 bases between the two ends. Germline V gene data show CDR1 as SGHVS and CDR2 as FNYEAQ.

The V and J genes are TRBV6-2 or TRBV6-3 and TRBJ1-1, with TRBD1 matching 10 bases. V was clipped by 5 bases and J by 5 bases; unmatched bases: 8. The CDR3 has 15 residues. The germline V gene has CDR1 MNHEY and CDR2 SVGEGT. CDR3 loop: CASSPGQGRGTEAFF. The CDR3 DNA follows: TGTGCCAGCAGTCCGGGACAGGGGAGGGGTACTGAAGCTTTCTTT.

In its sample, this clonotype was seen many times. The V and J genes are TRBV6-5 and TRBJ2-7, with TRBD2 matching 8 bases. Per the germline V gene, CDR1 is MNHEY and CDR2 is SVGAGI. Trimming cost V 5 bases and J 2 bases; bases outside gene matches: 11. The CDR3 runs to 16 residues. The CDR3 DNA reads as TGTGCCAGCAGTCAGACCACTAGCGGTCGTCCCTACGAGCAGTACTTC. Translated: CASSQTTSGRPYEQYF.

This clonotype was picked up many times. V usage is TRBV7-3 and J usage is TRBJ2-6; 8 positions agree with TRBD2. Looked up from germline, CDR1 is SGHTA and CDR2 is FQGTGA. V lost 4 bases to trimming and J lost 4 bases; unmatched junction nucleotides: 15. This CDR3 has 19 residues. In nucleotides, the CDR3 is TGTGCCAGCAGCTCCCCGCCTTGGACGGGAGGGGGGGGGGCCAACGTCCTGACTTTC. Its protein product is CASSSPPWTGGGGANVLTF.

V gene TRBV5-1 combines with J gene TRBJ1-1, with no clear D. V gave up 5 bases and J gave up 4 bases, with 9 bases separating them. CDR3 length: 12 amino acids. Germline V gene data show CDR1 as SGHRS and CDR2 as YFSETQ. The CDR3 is CASSSARTEAFF. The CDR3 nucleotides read TGCGCCAGCAGTTCGGCGCGCACTGAAGCTTTCTTT.

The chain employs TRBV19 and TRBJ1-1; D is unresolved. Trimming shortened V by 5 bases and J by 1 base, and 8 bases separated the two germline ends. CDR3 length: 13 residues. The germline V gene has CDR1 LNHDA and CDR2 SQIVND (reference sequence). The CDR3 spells CASSETPNTEAFF. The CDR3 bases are TGTGCCAGTAGTGAGACACCGAACACTGAAGCTTTCTTT.

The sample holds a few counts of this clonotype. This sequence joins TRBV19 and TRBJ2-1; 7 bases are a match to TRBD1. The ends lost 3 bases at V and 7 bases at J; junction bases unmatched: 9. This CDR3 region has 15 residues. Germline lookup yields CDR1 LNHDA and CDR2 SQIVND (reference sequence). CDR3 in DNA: TGTGCCAGTAGTATGGGGACAGATACCTTAAATGAGCAGTTCTTC. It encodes CASSMGTDTLNEQFF.

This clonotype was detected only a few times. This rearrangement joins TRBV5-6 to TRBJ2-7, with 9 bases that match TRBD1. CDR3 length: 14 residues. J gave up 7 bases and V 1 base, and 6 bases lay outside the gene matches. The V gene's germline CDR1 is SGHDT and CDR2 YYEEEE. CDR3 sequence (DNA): TGTGCCAGCAGCTTGACAGGGGGCTGGGGTGAGCAGTACTTC. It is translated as CASSLTGGWGEQYF.

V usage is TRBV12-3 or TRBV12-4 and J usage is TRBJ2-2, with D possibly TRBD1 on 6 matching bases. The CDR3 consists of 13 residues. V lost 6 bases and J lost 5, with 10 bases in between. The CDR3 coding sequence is TGTGCCAGCAGGTCCCAGGGGACCGGGGAGCTGTTTTTT. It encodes CASRSQGTGELFF.

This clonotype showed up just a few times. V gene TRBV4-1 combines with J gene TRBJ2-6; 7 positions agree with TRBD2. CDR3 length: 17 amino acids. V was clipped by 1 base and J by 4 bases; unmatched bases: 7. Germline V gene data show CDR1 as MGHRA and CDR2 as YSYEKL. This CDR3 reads CASSQVERGAGANVLTF. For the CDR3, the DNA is TGCGCCAGCAGCCAAGTCGAGCGGGGTGCAGGGGCCAACGTCCTGACTTTC.

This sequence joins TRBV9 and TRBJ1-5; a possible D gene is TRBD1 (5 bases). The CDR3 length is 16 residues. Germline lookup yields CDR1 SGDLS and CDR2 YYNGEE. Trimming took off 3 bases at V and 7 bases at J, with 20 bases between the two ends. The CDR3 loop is CASSADLGGKGQPQHF. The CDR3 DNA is TGTGCCAGCAGCGCGGACCTCGGGGGGAAGGGACAGCCCCAGCATTTT. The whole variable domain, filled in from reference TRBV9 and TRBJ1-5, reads DSGVTQTPKHLITATGQRVTLRCSPRSGDLSVYWYQQSLDQGLQFLIQYYNGEERAKGNILERFSAQQFPDLHSELNLSSLELGDSALYFCASSADLGGKGQPQHFGDGTRLSIL.

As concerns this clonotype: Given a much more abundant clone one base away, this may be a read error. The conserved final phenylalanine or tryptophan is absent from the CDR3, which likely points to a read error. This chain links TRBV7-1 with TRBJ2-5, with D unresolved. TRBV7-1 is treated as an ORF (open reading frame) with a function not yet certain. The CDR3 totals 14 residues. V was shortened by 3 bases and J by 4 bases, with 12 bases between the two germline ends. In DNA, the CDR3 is TGTGCCAGCAGCTCTAGGAACAGAATAGAGACCCAGTACTTA. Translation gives CASSSRNRIETQYL.

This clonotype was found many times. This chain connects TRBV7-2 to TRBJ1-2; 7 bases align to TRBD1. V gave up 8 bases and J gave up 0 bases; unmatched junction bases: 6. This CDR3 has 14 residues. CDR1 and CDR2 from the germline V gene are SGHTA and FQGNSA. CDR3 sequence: CASRDSYSNYGYTF. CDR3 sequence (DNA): TGTGCCAGCCGGGACAGCTACTCTAACTATGGCTACACCTTC.

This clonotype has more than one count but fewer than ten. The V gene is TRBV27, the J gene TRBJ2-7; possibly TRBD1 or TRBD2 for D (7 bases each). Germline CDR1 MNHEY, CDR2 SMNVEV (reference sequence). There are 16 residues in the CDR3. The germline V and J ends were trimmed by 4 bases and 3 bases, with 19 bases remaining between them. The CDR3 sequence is CASSSPGGETGYEQYF. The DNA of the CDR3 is TGTGCCAGCAGTTCCCCAGGGGGGGAGACCGGCTACGAGCAGTACTTC.

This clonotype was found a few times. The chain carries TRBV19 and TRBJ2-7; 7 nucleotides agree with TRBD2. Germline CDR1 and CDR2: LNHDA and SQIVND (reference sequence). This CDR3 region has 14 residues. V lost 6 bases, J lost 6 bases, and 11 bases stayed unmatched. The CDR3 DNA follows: TGTGCCAGTAGCCCTTTCGGGAGGATAGTCGAGCAGTACTTC. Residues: CASSPFGRIVEQYF.

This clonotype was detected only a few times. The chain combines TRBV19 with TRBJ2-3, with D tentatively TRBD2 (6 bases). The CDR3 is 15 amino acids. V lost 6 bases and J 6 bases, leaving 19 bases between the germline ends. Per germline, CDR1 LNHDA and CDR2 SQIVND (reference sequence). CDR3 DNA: TGTGCCAGTAGGGGAGAAACAGGAGGGAGGGATACGCAGTATTTT. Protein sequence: CASRGETGGRDTQYF.

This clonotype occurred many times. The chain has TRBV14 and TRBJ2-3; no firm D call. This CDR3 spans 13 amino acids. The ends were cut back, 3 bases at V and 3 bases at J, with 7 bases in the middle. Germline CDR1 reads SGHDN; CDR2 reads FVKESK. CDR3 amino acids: CASSHRPTDTQYF. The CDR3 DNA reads TGTGCCAGCAGCCATCGACCTACAGATACGCAGTATTTT.

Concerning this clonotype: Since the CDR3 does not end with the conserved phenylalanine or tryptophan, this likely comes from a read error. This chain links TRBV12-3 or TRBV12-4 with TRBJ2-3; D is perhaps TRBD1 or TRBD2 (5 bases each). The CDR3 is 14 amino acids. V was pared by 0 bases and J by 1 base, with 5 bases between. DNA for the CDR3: TGTGCCAGCAGTTTAGCGGGGGGCACAGATACGCAGTATCTT. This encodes CASSLAGGTDTQYL.

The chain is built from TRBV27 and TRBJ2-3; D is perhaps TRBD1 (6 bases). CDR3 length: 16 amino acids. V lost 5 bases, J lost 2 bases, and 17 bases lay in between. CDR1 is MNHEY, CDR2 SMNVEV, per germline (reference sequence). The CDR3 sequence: CASSRQSGHLTDTQYF. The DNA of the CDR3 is TGTGCCAGCAGTCGGCAGTCGGGACATCTCACAGATACGCAGTATTTT.

For the CDR3, the DNA is TGCAGTGCGACAGGGGGAGGCGTGGGGTGGGACACTGAAGCTTTCTTT. The encoded protein is CSATGGGVGWDTEAFF. This rearrangement joins TRBV20-1 to TRBJ1-1, with 9 bases matching TRBD1. V lost 6 bases and J lost 3; bases outside the gene matches: 14. Germline CDR1 is DFQATT and CDR2 is SNEGSKA (reference sequence). The CDR3 is 16 amino acids.

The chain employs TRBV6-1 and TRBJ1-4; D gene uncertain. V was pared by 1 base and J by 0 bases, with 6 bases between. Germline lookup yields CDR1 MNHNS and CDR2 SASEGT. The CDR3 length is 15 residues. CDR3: CASSEGPATNEKLFF. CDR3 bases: TGTGCCAGCAGTGAAGGTCCTGCAACTAATGAAAAACTGTTTTTT.

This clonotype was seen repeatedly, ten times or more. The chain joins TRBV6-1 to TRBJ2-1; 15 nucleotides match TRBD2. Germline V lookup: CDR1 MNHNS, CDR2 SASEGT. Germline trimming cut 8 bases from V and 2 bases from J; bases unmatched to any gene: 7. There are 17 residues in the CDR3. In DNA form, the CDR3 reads TGTGCCAGCTGGGGACTAGCGGGAGGTGAAGCCTACAATGAGCAGTTCTTC. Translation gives CASWGLAGGEAYNEQFF.

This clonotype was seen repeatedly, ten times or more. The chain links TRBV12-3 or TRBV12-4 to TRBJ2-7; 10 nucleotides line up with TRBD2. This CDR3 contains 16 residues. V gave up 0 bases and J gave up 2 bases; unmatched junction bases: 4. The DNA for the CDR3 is TGTGCCAGCAGTTTAGCTAGCGGGGGGAGGACCTACGAGCAGTACTTC. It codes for CASSLASGGRTYEQYF.

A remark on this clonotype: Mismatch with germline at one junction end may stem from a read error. The CDR3 spells CASSYSGGTLDNDQFF. In DNA form, the CDR3 reads TGTGCCAGCAGTTACTCTGGGGGAACGTTGGACAATGATCAGTTCTTC. This chain uses TRBV6-6 with TRBJ2-1, with D possibly being TRBD1 or TRBD2 (5 bases each). Germline V gene sequence: CDR1 MNHNY, CDR2 SVGAGI (reference sequence). The CDR3 consists of 16 residues.